This T cell receptor (beta chain) was recorded in a study of a mutant IDH1 vaccine in newly diagnosed glioma. Study as a whole: Prior therapy was radiotherapy, temozolomide, or both; most received both. Findings of the study overall: Pseudoprogression apparently lacked any relation to changes in top peripheral T cell clonotypes.

As regards this clone: Its specificity is unknown.

Sequencing was performed with immunoSEQ multiplex PCR; in TCRdb, only in-frame clones are kept and a portion is missing. The table has roughly 35,000 clones, around nine tenths seen once. Noted time point: baseline, week 1 (first vaccination visit). Regarding treatment: pre-vaccination baseline after standard-of-care therapy. The germline gives CDR1 SGHNT, CDR2 YYREEE (reference sequence). V was cut by 0 bases and J by 0 bases, with 9 bases left in between. The CDR3 consists of 15 residues. This TCR was sampled from a woman in her thirties or forties with glioma. Sequences were derived from PBMCs, sampled from a glioma patient treated with radiotherapy, temozolomide or both. The chain uses TRBV5-4 and TRBJ2-5; possibly TRBD1 for D (6 bases). The DNA for the CDR3 is TGTGCCAGCAGCTTGGCACAGGGCCACCAAGAGACCCAGTACTTC. Translation gives CASSLAQGHQETQYF.